This TCR beta chain is from a study of blood T cell repertoires in COVID-19. Across the study: COVID-19 samples collected from the United States, Italy and Spain covered acute and convalescent phases. In each case, the material was cDNA or gDNA derived from T cells, B-cell-depleted T cells, or PBMCs.

In the original processing: Researchers report that nucleated cell counts were estimated from reference gene primer amplification. Measured with immunoSEQ multiplex PCR; TCRdb has only the in-frame clones, and not every one. Clonal size and the V and J genes are those of that table, whereas D and trimming came from the DNA. This repertoire shows fewer than 200,000 clones, approximately 84% found once; its top ten account for less than 9%. V was clipped by 5 bases and J by 7 bases, with 15 bases between them. The CDR3 runs to 14 residues. Germline CDR1 reads MDHEN; CDR2 reads SYDVKM. The source of this sequence is a man in his forties who had recovered from COVID-19. The chain carries TRBV28 and TRBJ2-1; D possibly corresponds to TRBD2 (6 bases). Sequencing was performed on peripheral blood. CDR3 region: CASSTRPRGNEQFF. The CDR3 coding sequence is TGTGCCAGCAGTACAAGACCCCGGGGGAATGAGCAGTTCTTC.